Detailed here is one TCR beta chain. This clone's antigen is unknown. Per-base qualities were not stored, and no clone one base away is much larger. These data come from a study of cytomegalovirus exposure and HLA in healthy donors (dated by TCRdb to 2017 to 2019). In the study overall: According to an earlier analysis of 587 of the donors, some 170 million T cells yielded some 120 million unique TCR beta sequences and around 280 Gb of sequence data. To predict cytomegalovirus infection status, the study brought together high-throughput TCR immunosequencing, statistical association of individual TCRs with disease status, and machine learning. The study used immunosequencing to profile the T cell repertoires of approximately 690 subjects and linked those repertoires to cytomegalovirus serostatus. Donor age, sex, ethnicity and CMV serostatus were compiled together with the repertoire data. Among the approximately 400 genotyped donors, 75% to 90% belonged to the genetic ancestry cluster associated with self-reported Caucasian donors. All discovery cohort repertoires had been generated using a single sequencing platform. On average, around 230,000 unique TCR beta nucleotide sequences were sequenced per donor among a few hundred genotyped donors of the cohort, with about 17% of those sequences being non-productive. A later analysis re-analyzed previously published TCR beta repertoires from 650 to 800 donors and added high-resolution HLA genotyping to study TCR occurrence patterns. The number of donors typed differed by locus, with roughly 620-630 for A, B, C, DRB1 and DQB1, more than 500 for DQA1, approximately 570 for DPA1, and about 450 for DPB1. The study aimed to test whether cataloging public T cell receptors could reveal signatures of past pathogen exposure. A separate validation cohort of roughly 130 different subjects was used in addition to the approximately 640-subject first cohort. To decide whether each TCR beta V gene segment behaved as functional or pseudogenic, an earlier analysis of approximately 600 of the donors relied on high-throughput TCR beta sequencing. Because of strong linkage in the cohort, roughly five DR-DQ haplotypes were treated as single units for association and clustering. In a later genetic analysis, genome-wide SNP genotypes for about 55% of the roughly 700 donors were used, and that subset was treated as a discovery cohort. Rather than drawing on any new phenotypic data, the later analysis identified candidate immune exposures from TCR beta sequences and the way those sequences occurred across donors. HLA typing included class I and class II loci at four-digit resolution. Approximately 310 gigabases of sequencing data and approximately 92 million unique TCR sequences made up an early release that covered approximately 650 HLA-typed donors. Summary of the overall study and its limitations: In a later analysis, around 17,000 TCR beta sequences were associated with specific HLA alleles at a false discovery rate of 0.05. The study gave a list of roughly 150 TCR beta chains associated with cytomegalovirus. Several of the top co-occurrence clusters appeared to be linked to parvovirus B19, influenza, CMV and Epstein-Barr virus, according to a later analysis. In an earlier analysis of 587 of the donors, most TCR beta V segments appeared in productive rearrangements about 87% or about 30% of the time, broadly matching IMGT annotations. A further reported finding was that TCR beta sequences accurately predicted the HLA-A and HLA-B alleles for most subjects in the first cohort. Most TCR sequences were seen in very few donors, while some public TCRs were found in many individuals. In a later genetic analysis, a missense DCLRE1C variant was associated with V-gene and J-gene trimming of TCR beta chains, and the association was replicated in an independent cohort. Compared with the roughly 720-donor mean, donors in an Asian-associated ancestry cluster had fewer N-insertions in productive TCRs, according to a later genetic analysis. The only immune exposure information available for the cohort was CMV serostatus. A later analysis found that TCR association rates varied across HLA loci, with DRB1 alleles showing the most associated TCRs and HLA-C alleles the fewest. A few of the identified cytomegalovirus-associated TCR beta chains were confirmed in vitro to be specific for cytomegalovirus antigens. A cluster of highly shared sequence variants was judged likely to represent a technical artifact of the sequencing pipeline. The cohort was sequenced for TCR beta chains only, and without alpha or paired-chain data the features that could be detected were limited. When HLA alleles, especially DR and DQ, strongly co-occurred, attributing TCR associations to individual alleles was difficult. A later analysis found that most CMV-associated TCR beta chains appeared HLA-restricted, with HLA associations seemingly driven largely by CMV exposure. Correlated functional status among segregating V segments might be attributable to linkage disequilibrium, but an unknown experimental factor could not be ruled out. Because HLA typing was unavailable for some donors at each locus, only the typed subset was used in association tests. Compared with equally common non-associated chains, HLA-associated TCR beta chains in a later analysis were more clonally expanded and had lower generation probabilities. Because counts were too low, around 17 rarely observed V segments, including chromosome 9 orphons, were left out of the earlier analysis of 587 of the donors. According to the authors, the approach could potentially be generalized to other disease states and immunological phenotypes. Roughly uniform sequencing depth across donors was assumed in presence/absence analyses, although this assumption may not hold. Cytomegalovirus status was reported to be diagnosed by the classifier with high specificity and sensitivity in both the original and validation cohorts.

The cohort was made up of 666 healthy bone marrow donors. At the time of sampling, every cohort member was nominally healthy, though immune exposures that went unrecorded were likely present. The donor was CMV seropositive and was included in the group of 250 to 300 seropositive cohort members. A peripheral blood sample was collected from each donor, and TCR beta sequencing was performed on peripheral blood mononuclear cells. The Qiagen DNeasy Blood Extraction Kit was used to extract genomic DNA from the blood cell samples. Library generation was performed with the immunoSEQ multiplex PCR assay. For the multiplex PCR, a mixture combining 60 forward primers for TCR Vbeta segments and 13 reverse primers for TCR Jbeta segments was used. A multiplex PCR assay on genomic DNA amplified the CDR3 region of rearranged TCR beta genes. The amplified TCR beta libraries were sequenced on the Illumina HiSeq System as 87-base-pair reads. The original methods were these. Across the roughly 600 repertoires, a later analysis counted roughly 84 million unique TCR beta chains, 9.5 million to 12 million of which were shared by at least two donors. To remove PCR and sequencing errors, raw reads were error-corrected and collapsed into unique sequences using a nearest-neighbor algorithm that merged closely related sequences. To assign V, D and J gene segments, CDR3 sequences were aligned to IMGT reference sequences. For a sequence to be retained, at least a six-nucleotide match to both a V gene segment and a J gene segment was required. Rearrangements were called productive when the CDR3 lacked stop codons and stayed in frame with V and J; all others were non-productive. Following IMGT convention, CDR3 was defined as the stretch from the second conserved V-encoded cysteine up to the conserved J-encoded phenylalanine. The earlier analysis of fewer than 700 of the donors excluded sequences that lacked an unambiguous match to a single V gene segment. An earlier analysis of a few hundred of the donors classified V segments as functional when productive rearrangements were above 56.7% and as segregating when the standard deviation between donors was above 5%. To diagnose cytomegalovirus status from the catalog of TCR beta chain sequences, a statistical classification framework was built. In a later analysis, TCR nucleotide sequences were compared against IMGT/GENE-DB human TR gene sequences so that V and J genes could be assigned. A later analysis assigned CDR3 sequences and most-parsimonious VDJ recombination scenarios with the TCRdist pipeline. In a later analysis, every TCR beta chain was defined by the combination of its CDR3 amino acid sequence and its V-gene family, and reads without a unique V-gene family were dropped. In a later analysis, nearly 600 highly shared, low-generation-probability nucleotide sequences were removed to address suspected cross-contamination and a sequencing artifact. A later analysis calculated a clonal expansion index for each public chain from normalized within-repertoire ranks of inferred template counts. In a later analysis, generation probabilities were computed using a VDJ recombination model fitted to out-of-frame rearrangements, and the results were checked against IGoR. In a later analysis, TCR-TCR, TCR-HLA and TCR-CMV co-occurrence was scored with hypergeometric tests, and a repertoire-size bias correction was applied to TCR pairs. In a later analysis, false discovery rates were estimated by permuting HLA or CMV assignments 20 times. A later analysis grouped co-occurring TCRs with DBSCAN, adding TCRdist sequence similarity when clustering within HLA-allele-positive subsets. Repertoires with fewer than 30,000 or more than 120,000 public chains were left out of co-occurrence clustering, as were four to six repertoires with anomalous nucleotide sharing. TCRdb holds this immuneACCESS table with in-frame rearrangements only. Some clones are missing; in checked studies, unresolved V genes explain under half, and the rest has no known cause. The V and J calls and the clone size are those of that table, but D and trimming were determined from the DNA. Across this sample there are fewer than 150,000 clones, with approximately 72% seen only once. The top ten clones comprise about 7.9% of the sample.

Sequencing was carried out using PBMCs. The sequence came from a woman aged 35 to 49 in good health and CMV-seropositive.

This receptor carries the CDR3 CASLANRARDGYTF. The bases are TGTGCCAGCTTGGCTAATCGGGCCAGGGATGGCTACACCTTC. In this chain, TRBV6-1 is recombined with TRBJ1-2; the D region possibly corresponds to TRBD1 (5 bases align). V is reduced by 8 bases and J by 6 bases, leaving a spacing of 19 bases between them. The CDR3, cysteine through phenylalanine, is 14 amino acids long. The DNA shown is the 42-base CDR3, in frame from base 1. Via the germline V gene, CDR1 is MNHNS and CDR2 SASEGT.